Listed below are T cell receptor beta chains from one sample, sequenced in a study of T cell responses to AZD1222 COVID-19 vaccine. Profiling relied on immunoSEQ multiplex PCR, and the TCRdb table lists in-frame clones only, not all of them. The repertoire holds roughly 200,000 clones, with just over 90% as singletons. The sequencing here drew on peripheral blood, taken 28 days after the second AZD1222 dose. These receptors were collected from an adult who received the AZD1222 COVID-19 vaccine. Each CDR3 is given with its conserved first and last residue. Each record gives: D gene, J gene, clone size, V gene, CDR3 DNA, CDR3 protein. The D gene is left open where the match is weak. Rows give clone size only sometimes, using once, few, many, or a class for an expanded clone.

D gene: TRBD1
J gene: TRBJ1-2
clone size: NA
V gene: TRBV5-5
CDR3 DNA: TGTGCCAGCAGTCCGGGACAGGGGGACTATGGCTACACCTTC
CDR3 protein: CASSPGQGDYGYTF

D gene: TRBD1
J gene: TRBJ1-2
clone size: NA
V gene: TRBV30
CDR3 DNA: TGTGCCTGGAAAGTAACAGGGGGGGGCTATGGCTACACCTTC
CDR3 protein: CAWKVTGGGYGYTF

D gene: NA
J gene: TRBJ1-1
clone size: NA
V gene: TRBV2
CDR3 DNA: TGTGCCAGCAGGCGGGATCCTCCTGAAGCTTTCTTT
CDR3 protein: CASRRDPPEAFF

D gene: TRBD2
J gene: TRBJ2-7
clone size: NA
V gene: TRBV19
CDR3 DNA: TGTGCCAGTAGTATTGGACTAGCGTCTTCCTACGAGCAGTACTTC
CDR3 protein: CASSIGLASSYEQYF

D gene: NA
J gene: TRBJ1-6
clone size: NA
V gene: TRBV7-2
CDR3 DNA: TGTGCCAGCAGCGCCGATCCGGGGGAGGCTTCACCCCTCCACTTT
CDR3 protein: CASSADPGEASPLHF

D gene: NA
J gene: TRBJ1-6
clone size: NA
V gene: TRBV5-1
CDR3 DNA: TGCGCCAGCAGCTTGGCTGGGAATAATTCACCCCTCCACTTT
CDR3 protein: CASSLAGNNSPLHF

D gene: NA
J gene: TRBJ2-3
clone size: NA
V gene: TRBV5-1
CDR3 DNA: TGCGCCAGCAGCTTGGATGGGGGGTTGTCAGATACGCAGTATTTT
CDR3 protein: CASSLDGGLSDTQYF

D gene: NA
J gene: TRBJ2-7
clone size: NA
V gene: TRBV10-2
CDR3 DNA: TGCGCCAGCAGTGAAATGGTGGGTGGGAGCGAGCAGTACTTC
CDR3 protein: CASSEMVGGSEQYF

D gene: NA
J gene: TRBJ2-3
clone size: NA
V gene: TRBV6-4
CDR3 DNA: TGTGCCAGCAGTGACTCAGTAGATACGCAGTATTTT
CDR3 protein: CASSDSVDTQYF

D gene: NA
J gene: TRBJ1-1
clone size: NA
V gene: TRBV11-2
CDR3 DNA: TGTGCCAGCAGCCACGGAGGGTTGGGGGCAATTGAAGCTTTCTTT
CDR3 protein: CASSHGGLGAIEAFF

D gene: NA
J gene: TRBJ1-5
clone size: NA
V gene: TRBV5-5
CDR3 DNA: TGTGCCAGCAGCTTCCAGGGTAATCAGCCCCAGCATTTT
CDR3 protein: CASSFQGNQPQHF

D gene: NA
J gene: TRBJ1-1
clone size: NA
V gene: TRBV25-1
CDR3 DNA: TGTGCCAGCAGTGGAGGGTCGGTAGCTTTCTTT
CDR3 protein: CASSGGSVAFF

D gene: NA
J gene: TRBJ2-5
clone size: NA
V gene: TRBV9
CDR3 DNA: TGTGCCAGCAGCCCACAGGGGGGGGCACCCCGGATGGAGACCCAGTACTTC
CDR3 protein: CASSPQGGAPRMETQYF

D gene: TRBD2
J gene: TRBJ2-7
clone size: once
V gene: TRBV13
CDR3 DNA: TGTGCCAGCAGCCTGGGGGGGTCCTACGAGCAGTACTTC
CDR3 protein: CASSLGGSYEQYF

D gene: NA
J gene: TRBJ1-2
clone size: NA
V gene: TRBV27
CDR3 DNA: TGTGCCAGCAGTTTGTGGGGCGCGGGGTATGGCTACACCTTC
CDR3 protein: CASSLWGAGYGYTF

D gene: NA
J gene: TRBJ2-5
clone size: once
V gene: TRBV5-1
CDR3 DNA: TGCGCCAGCAGCTTGGACACGGGTGTGTCAGAGACCCAGTACTTC
CDR3 protein: CASSLDTGVSETQYF

D gene: TRBD2
J gene: TRBJ2-3
clone size: NA
V gene: TRBV9
CDR3 DNA: TGTGCCAGCAGCCCCCAGACTAGCGGCACAGATACGCAGTATTTT
CDR3 protein: CASSPQTSGTDTQYF

D gene: TRBD1
J gene: TRBJ2-7
clone size: NA
V gene: TRBV9
CDR3 DNA: TGTGCCAGCAGCGTAAGACCGACCAACGACCGAGGGATGGTGGGGACAGGGAGCAACTACGAGCAGTACTTC
CDR3 protein: CASSVRPTNDRGMVGTGSNYEQYF

D gene: NA
J gene: TRBJ2-1
clone size: NA
V gene: TRBV2
CDR3 DNA: TGTGCCAGCAGTGTTCCTAGGATTGAGCAGTTCTTC
CDR3 protein: CASSVPRIEQFF

D gene: TRBD1
J gene: TRBJ2-7
clone size: NA
V gene: TRBV12-3/TRBV12-4
CDR3 DNA: TGTGCCAGCAGCAACAGGGGTTTGCACGAGCAGTACTTC
CDR3 protein: CASSNRGLHEQYF

D gene: NA
J gene: TRBJ2-1
clone size: NA
V gene: TRBV7-3
CDR3 DNA: TGTGCCAGCAGCTTCGGGGGGCCCGACAGGCGGTATGAGCAGTTCTTC
CDR3 protein: CASSFGGPDRRYEQFF

D gene: NA
J gene: TRBJ2-2
clone size: NA
V gene: TRBV11-3
CDR3 DNA: TGTGCCAGCAGCTTAGGGTGGGCCGGGGAGCTGTTTTTT
CDR3 protein: CASSLGWAGELFF

D gene: TRBD1
J gene: TRBJ1-5
clone size: NA
V gene: TRBV19
CDR3 DNA: TGTGCCAGTAGTATGGGACAGGGGGTAAACAATCAGCCCCAGCATTTT
CDR3 protein: CASSMGQGVNNQPQHF

D gene: NA
J gene: TRBJ2-5
clone size: NA
V gene: TRBV20-1
CDR3 DNA: TGCAGTGCTAGTGCGCGGATGGAGACCCAGTACTTC
CDR3 protein: CSASARMETQYF

D gene: NA
J gene: TRBJ2-1
clone size: NA
V gene: TRBV5-1
CDR3 DNA: TGCGCCAGCAGCTTGGATTTTCTCATCAACTCCTACAATGAGCAGTTCTTC
CDR3 protein: CASSLDFLINSYNEQFF

D gene: NA
J gene: TRBJ2-7
clone size: NA
V gene: TRBV7-8
CDR3 DNA: TGTGCCAGCAGCTTAGTATGGGACGGCTCCTACGAGCAGTACTTC
CDR3 protein: CASSLVWDGSYEQYF